The 7 T cell receptor beta chains given below trace back to one sample, sequenced in a study of T-cell memory formation after mild COVID-19 (dated by TCRdb to about 2021). Preparation of the library involved 5' RACE. Data came from an Illumina NovaSeq 6000. TCRdb handled the public reads itself, with Q25 trimming in fastp and clone calling in MiXCR, and kept productive beta chains. For every CDR3 protein sequence, its rows merge into one entry that carries the most common genes and DNA. Across this sample there are about 270,000 distinct CDR3 sequences, with about a sixth seen only once. Roughly 20% of the sample lies in the top ten. Material for sequencing was PBMCs or a T cell subset sorted from them (not recorded which). The origin of the receptors is a man between 18 and 35 years old who had mild COVID-19 (a few samples of this study predate the infection). The sample titles of this study are shuffled in the database, so cell type and time point are left out; the donor was told from shared clones.

The chain combines TRBV20-1 with TRBJ2-7; 15 nucleotides match TRBD2. CDR3 size: 21 residues. V shed 5 bases and J 2 bases; nucleotides not matched to a gene: 22. Germline V gene data show CDR1 as DFQATT and CDR2 as SNEGSKA (reference sequence). The CDR3, as DNA: TGCAGTGCTGAGGGGGGGCACTCACAGGGACTAGCGGGGGGACCCGCCTACGAGCAGTACTTC. Protein sequence: CSAEGGHSQGLAGGPAYEQYF.

This clonotype came up a few times. CDR3 residues: CASRLGQGSTDTQYF. The DNA of the CDR3 is TGCGCCAGCAGACTCGGACAGGGTAGCACAGATACGCAGTATTTT. V and J are TRBV5-1 and TRBJ2-3; 8 positions match TRBD1. This CDR3 has 15 amino acids. Germline V gene data show CDR1 as SGHRS and CDR2 as YFSETQ. Trimming took 5 bases from V and 0 from J; bases not matched to a gene: 5.

This clonotype was counted a few times. The CDR3 loop reads CSVGGGSSYEQYF. The DNA of the CDR3 is TGCAGCGTTGGGGGAGGGAGCTCCTACGAGCAGTACTTC. The V gene is TRBV29-1, the J gene TRBJ2-7; 7 bases match TRBD2. The V gene end was trimmed by 4 bases and the J gene end by 0 bases; junction bases not matched to a gene: 3. The CDR3 totals 13 residues. Germline values: CDR1 SQVTM, CDR2 ANQGSEA.

The rearrangement joins TRBV12-3 or TRBV12-4 to TRBJ2-3, with 9 bases identical to TRBD2. The CDR3 has 15 amino acids. Trimming removed 7 bases from V and 4 bases from J; junction bases left unmatched: 9. CDR3 loop: CASTRPGLASDTQYF. The DNA for the CDR3 is TGTGCCAGCACCCGACCCGGACTAGCGTCAGATACGCAGTATTTT.

The chain employs TRBV2 and TRBJ1-5; TRBD1 agrees at 10 bases. Unmatched junction bases numbered 8, after V lost 9 bases and J lost 6 bases. Looked up from germline, CDR1 is SNHLY and CDR2 is FYNNEI. There are 14 residues in the CDR3. The CDR3 nucleotides are TGTGCCAGTTGGACAGGGGGACCGATTCAGCCCCAGCATTTT. Protein sequence: CASWTGGPIQPQHF.

The sample holds a few counts of this clonotype. V usage is TRBV6-1 and J usage is TRBJ2-4; perhaps D is TRBD1 or TRBD2 (5 bases each). V lost 4 bases, J lost 6 bases, and 13 bases lay in between. The germline CDR1 and CDR2 sequences are MNHNS and SASEGT. This CDR3 has 14 residues. This chain's CDR3 is CASSGGPEGNIQYF. CDR3 DNA: TGTGCCAGCAGTGGGGGCCCAGAGGGAAACATTCAGTACTTC.

The chain employs TRBV13 and TRBJ1-1; no reliable D call. The CDR3 has 13 residues. Per germline, CDR1 PRHDT and CDR2 FYEKMQ (reference sequence). V lost 7 bases and J lost 1, with 10 bases in between. The CDR3, as DNA: TGTGCCAGCATGAGGAGAACGAACACTGAAGCTTTCTTT. The encoded protein is CASMRRTNTEAFF.